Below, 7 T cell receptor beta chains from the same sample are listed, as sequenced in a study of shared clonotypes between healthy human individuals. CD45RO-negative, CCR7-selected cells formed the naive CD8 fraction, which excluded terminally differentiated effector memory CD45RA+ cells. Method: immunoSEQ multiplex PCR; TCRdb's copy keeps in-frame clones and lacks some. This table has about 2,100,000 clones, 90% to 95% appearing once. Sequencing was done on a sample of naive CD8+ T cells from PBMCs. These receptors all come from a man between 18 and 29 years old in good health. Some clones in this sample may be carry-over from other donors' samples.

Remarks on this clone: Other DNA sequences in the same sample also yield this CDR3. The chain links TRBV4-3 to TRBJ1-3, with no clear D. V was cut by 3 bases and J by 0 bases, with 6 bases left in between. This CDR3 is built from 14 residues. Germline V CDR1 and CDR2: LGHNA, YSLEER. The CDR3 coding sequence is TGCGCCAGCAGCCAGGACTTCTCTGGAAACACCATATATTTT. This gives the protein CASSQDFSGNTIYF.

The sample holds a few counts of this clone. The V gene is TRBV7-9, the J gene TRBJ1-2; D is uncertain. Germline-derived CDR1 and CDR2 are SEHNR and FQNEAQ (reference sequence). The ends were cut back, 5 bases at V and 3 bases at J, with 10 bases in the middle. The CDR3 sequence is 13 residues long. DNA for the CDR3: TGTGCCAGCAGCCCGACGGTGGACTATGGCTACACCTTC. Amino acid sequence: CASSPTVDYGYTF.

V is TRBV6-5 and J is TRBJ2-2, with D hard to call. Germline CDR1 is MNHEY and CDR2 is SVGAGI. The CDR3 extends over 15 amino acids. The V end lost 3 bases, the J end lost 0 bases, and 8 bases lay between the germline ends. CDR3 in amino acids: CASSYLLANTGELFF. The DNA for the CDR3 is TGTGCCAGCAGTTATCTTTTAGCGAACACCGGGGAGCTGTTTTTT.

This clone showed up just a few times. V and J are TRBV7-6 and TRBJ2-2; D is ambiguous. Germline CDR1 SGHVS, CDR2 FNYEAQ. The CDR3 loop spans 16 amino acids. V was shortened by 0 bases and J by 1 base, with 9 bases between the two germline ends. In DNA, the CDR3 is TGTGCCAGCAGCTTAGCGGCACTCCTGAACACCGGGGAGCTGTTTTTT. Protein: CASSLAALLNTGELFF.

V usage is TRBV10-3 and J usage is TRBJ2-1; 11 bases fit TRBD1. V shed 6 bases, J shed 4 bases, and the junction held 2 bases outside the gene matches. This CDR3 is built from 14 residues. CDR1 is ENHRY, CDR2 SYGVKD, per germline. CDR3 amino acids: CAIRGTGGYNEQFF. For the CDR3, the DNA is TGTGCCATCAGGGGGACAGGGGGATACAATGAGCAGTTCTTC.

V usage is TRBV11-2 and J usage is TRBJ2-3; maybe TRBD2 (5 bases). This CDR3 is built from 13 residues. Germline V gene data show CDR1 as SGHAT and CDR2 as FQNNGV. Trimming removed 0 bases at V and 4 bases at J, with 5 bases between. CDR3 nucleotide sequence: TGTGCCAGCAGCTTAGAGAGGGCAGATACGCAGTATTTT. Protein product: CASSLERADTQYF.

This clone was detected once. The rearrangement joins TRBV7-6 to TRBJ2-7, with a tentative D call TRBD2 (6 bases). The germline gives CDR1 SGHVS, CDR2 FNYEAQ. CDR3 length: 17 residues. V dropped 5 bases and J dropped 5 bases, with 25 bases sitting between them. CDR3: CASSPGPGGRGPHEQYF. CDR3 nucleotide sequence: TGTGCCAGCAGCCCCGGGCCCGGGGGTAGGGGACCCCACGAGCAGTACTTC.